One and the same sample provided the 21 T cell receptor beta chains below, sequenced in a study of CD8 T cells in ankylosing spondylitis. Overall study findings and caveats: Several highly homologous variants made up a TCR beta motif that seemed to typify ankylosing spondylitis blood.

From the 5' RACE reads, TCRdb called clonotypes with MiXCR, one entry per CDR3 protein. The sample carries about 330,000 distinct CDR3 sequences, roughly 8% recorded once. Their antigens are not known. The material sequenced was blood, either unsorted or a sorted T cell fraction (not recorded which). Receptors were obtained from a male donor with ankylosing spondylitis.

The chain uses TRBV28 and TRBJ1-3; D is ambiguous. Germline CDR1 reads MDHEN; CDR2 reads SYDVKM. The CDR3 has 15 residues. CDR3 sequence reads: CATTRTRGHGNTIYF. CDR3 DNA: TGTGCTACCACCCGGACCCGGGGTCATGGAAACACCATATATTTT.

This clonotype occurred a few times. The chain uses TRBV6-2 or TRBV6-3 and TRBJ2-1, with 13 bases identical to TRBD2. The germline CDR1 and CDR2 sequences are MNHEY and SVGEGT. The junction had 11 bases not matched to a gene; V was cut back by 4 bases and J by 5 bases. This CDR3 has 18 residues. The CDR3 DNA sequence: TGTGCCAGCAGTTCCCGGACTAGCGGGAGTAGCTGGGACAATGAGCAGTTCTTC. The encoded protein is CASSSRTSGSSWDNEQFF.

V gene TRBV27 combines with J gene TRBJ2-1, with 7 bases that match TRBD2. The CDR3 is 13 amino acids. The V gene end was trimmed by 10 bases and the J gene end by 4 bases; junction bases not matched to a gene: 7. CDR1 is MNHEY, CDR2 SMNVEV, per germline (reference sequence). CDR3 residues: CATSSGVYNEQFF. CDR3 DNA sequence: TGTGCCACTTCTAGCGGAGTATACAATGAGCAGTTCTTC.

The gene calls are TRBV6-1 and TRBJ1-5, with 7 bases that match TRBD1. The V gene end was trimmed by 6 bases and the J gene end by 1 base; junction bases not matched to a gene: 6. The CDR3 loop spans 15 amino acids. Germline CDR1 reads MNHNS; CDR2 reads SASEGT. This CDR3 is CASRVGTVSNQPQHF. CDR3 bases: TGTGCCAGCAGAGTAGGGACAGTGAGCAATCAGCCCCAGCATTTT.

This clonotype was seen repeatedly, ten times or more. The chain couples TRBV7-2 to TRBJ2-4; possible D gene TRBD2, 6 bases. Germline V gene lookup returns CDR1 SGHTA and CDR2 FQGNSA. The CDR3 contains 14 residues. Trimming pared 4 bases from V and 0 bases from J, leaving 7 bases between. CDR3 sequence reads: CASSWGVAKNIQYF. In DNA, the CDR3 is TGTGCCAGCAGCTGGGGGGTAGCCAAAAACATTCAGTACTTC.

The chain recombines TRBV6-5 with TRBJ2-7, with a tentative D call TRBD1 (6 bases). Trimming removed 4 bases at V and 3 bases at J, with 10 bases between. The germline V gene has CDR1 MNHEY and CDR2 SVGAGI. CDR3 length equals 13 residues. CDR3 region: CASSWGRGYEQYF. DNA of the CDR3: TGTGCCAGCAGTTGGGGCAGGGGCTACGAGCAGTACTTC.

This clonotype was observed many times. The rearrangement joins TRBV7-8 to TRBJ1-5; tentatively, D is TRBD1 (5 bases). V lost 3 bases to trimming and J lost 4 bases, with 13 bases between them. The germline CDR1 and CDR2 sequences are SGHVS and FQNEAQ. The CDR3 sequence is 15 residues long. In nucleotides, the CDR3 is TGTGCCAGCAGCTTGGGTAGGGGCCAAAATCAGCCCCAGCATTTT. Translating gives CASSLGRGQNQPQHF.

This chain uses TRBV5-1 with TRBJ2-1, with 13 nucleotides matching TRBD2. Looked up from germline, CDR1 is SGHRS and CDR2 is YFSETQ. CDR3 size: 17 residues. Germline trimming cut 4 bases from V and 5 bases from J; bases unmatched to any gene: 9. The CDR3 is CASSPWTSGRPDNEQFF. CDR3 bases: TGCGCCAGCAGCCCCTGGACTAGCGGGAGACCGGACAATGAGCAGTTCTTC.

This clonotype showed up many times. This sequence joins TRBV20-1 and TRBJ1-1; no firm D call. Trimming cost V 0 bases and J 4 bases, with 21 bases left between them. The CDR3 extends over 17 amino acids. Germline-derived CDR1 and CDR2 are DFQATT and SNEGSKA (reference sequence). The CDR3 is CSARDLNFVGVGTEAFF. As DNA, the CDR3 is TGCAGTGCTAGAGATCTGAACTTTGTCGGAGTTGGCACTGAAGCTTTCTTT.

This clonotype was counted many times. The chain is built from TRBV4-2 and TRBJ2-7; 8 bases map to TRBD2. The germline gives CDR1 LGHNA, CDR2 YNFKEQ. V dropped 6 bases and J dropped 2; count of bases not matched to a gene: 9. The CDR3 sequence is 15 residues long. The CDR3 region is CASSHGAGEAYEQYF. The DNA of the CDR3 is TGTGCCAGCAGTCACGGAGCGGGAGAGGCCTACGAGCAGTACTTC.

The gene calls are TRBV11-2 and TRBJ2-1, with TRBD1 identical over 10 bases. In germline, CDR1 is SGHAT, CDR2 FQNNGV. Trimming cost V 3 bases and J 10 bases; bases outside gene matches: 9. The length of the CDR3 is 15 residues. In DNA form, the CDR3 reads TGTGCCAGCAGCTTGGACAGGGGGTCAATCGGGGAGCAGTTCTTC. Translated: CASSLDRGSIGEQFF.

This sequence joins TRBV12-3 or TRBV12-4 and TRBJ2-5; D is tentatively TRBD1 or TRBD2 (5 bases each). Trimming left V 6 bases short and J 0 bases short, with 11 bases between. CDR3 length: 14 residues. CDR3 sequence: CASRGDLYQETQYF. DNA of the CDR3: TGTGCCAGCAGGGGGGACCTATACCAAGAGACCCAGTACTTC.

The rearrangement joins TRBV7-9 to TRBJ2-1; unclear D gene. Between the trimmed V and J ends, which lost 5 bases and 9 bases, there was a span of 11 bases. The CDR3 contains 12 residues. CDR1 is SEHNR, CDR2 FQNEAQ, per germline (reference sequence). The CDR3 loop reads CASSTARGEQFF. In DNA, the CDR3 is TGTGCCAGCAGCACCGCTAGAGGTGAGCAGTTCTTC.

The gene calls are TRBV29-1 and TRBJ2-7, with D perhaps TRBD1 or TRBD2 (5 bases each). The CDR3 runs 14 residues. Trimming removed 5 bases from V and 6 bases from J, with 20 bases in between. Germline V gives CDR1 SQVTM, CDR2 ANQGSEA. This CDR3 is CSVRPMGDGREQYF. CDR3 coding DNA: TGCAGCGTTCGCCCCATGGGGGATGGGCGCGAGCAGTACTTC.

This clonotype has just a few counts. The chain is built from TRBV27 and TRBJ2-2; the D is unclear. The CDR3 is made up of 12 amino acids. Trimming removed 7 bases from V and 7 bases from J, with 10 bases in between. The germline CDR1 and CDR2 sequences are MNHEY and SMNVEV (reference sequence). The CDR3 nucleotides read TGTGCCAGCAAATTTACCATCGGGGAGCTGTTTTTT. This codes for CASKFTIGELFF.

This clonotype was detected ten times or more. The rearrangement joins TRBV12-3 or TRBV12-4 to TRBJ1-4; 7 positions match TRBD1. V lost 4 bases and J lost 4; bases outside the gene matches: 6. The CDR3 runs to 15 residues. CDR3: CASSSTGEINEKLFF. Written as DNA, the CDR3 is TGTGCCAGCAGTTCCACAGGGGAAATTAATGAAAAACTGTTTTTT.

This clonotype was counted ten times or more. V and J are TRBV24-1 and TRBJ2-3; no clear D gene. CDR1 and CDR2 (germline): KGHDR, SFDVKD. This CDR3 is 14 amino acids long. The V end lost 5 bases, the J end lost 0 bases, and 8 bases lay between the germline ends. In DNA, the CDR3 is TGTGCCACCAGTGGGGCGGATAGCACAGATACGCAGTATTTT. This gives the protein CATSGADSTDTQYF.

The chain has TRBV28 and TRBJ2-1; D possibly corresponds to TRBD2 (6 bases). Trimming pared 11 bases from V and 6 bases from J, leaving 14 bases between. The CDR3 extends over 12 amino acids. CDR1 and CDR2 (germline): MDHEN, SYDVKM. Written as DNA, the CDR3 is TGTGCCGCCTGGCGGGATTTCAATGAGCAGTTCTTC. Protein product: CAAWRDFNEQFF.

This clonotype was recorded a few times. The chain combines TRBV28 with TRBJ2-7; 7 bases map to TRBD2. V lost 6 bases and J lost 3; bases outside the gene matches: 14. Germline V gives CDR1 MDHEN, CDR2 SYDVKM. This CDR3 is 16 amino acids long. The CDR3 loop is CASRTRGTPIGYEQYF. CDR3 sequence (DNA): TGTGCCAGCAGAACGCGGGGGACCCCCATAGGCTACGAGCAGTACTTC.

This clonotype showed up just a few times. This chain links TRBV12-3 or TRBV12-4 with TRBJ2-4; D gene ambiguous. V was clipped by 1 base and J by 5 bases, with 0 bases between them. The CDR3 contains 11 residues. The CDR3 DNA reads TGTGCCAGCAGTTTAGAAAACATTCAGTACTTC. It is translated as CASSLENIQYF.

This clonotype has ten or more counts. The chain has TRBV29-1 and TRBJ1-2, with D possibly being TRBD1 (5 bases). The germline V and J ends were trimmed by 0 bases and 1 base, with 18 bases remaining between them. Germline V gene data show CDR1 as SQVTM and CDR2 as ANQGSEA. This CDR3 is 17 amino acids long. The CDR3 DNA follows: TGCAGCGTTGAAGAAGTTCGGCGACAGATTCATAACTATGGCTACACCTTC. Translation: CSVEEVRRQIHNYGYTF.